One T cell receptor (beta chain) is described in this entry. This sample was taken from a study of blood T cells in healthy people across ages. PCR was performed a second time for roughly 7 to 12 cycles using a sample-barcoded 5' primer and a J-beta primer mix. A 12-random-nucleotide template-switch adaptor tagged each cDNA molecule. Paired-end reads containing CDR3 totaled no fewer than 2.5 million for each sample. TCRdb processed the 5' RACE reads anew with MiXCR; each CDR3 protein has one entry. Of fewer than 650,000 distinct CDR3 sequences in the sample, approximately 26% were seen once. These same data were also listed under a study on T cells of mothers and their children. That report adds: With the M1S primer of the second PCR, sample barcodes and 2-4 random nucleotides were added.

The receptor was derived from a boy between 2 and 10 years old in good health. Sequenced sample: blood.

CDR3 region: CASSQIHRYSNQPQHF. The CDR3 bases are TGTGCCAGCAGCCAAATTCACAGGTATAGCAATCAGCCCCAGCATTTT. The chain carries TRBV3-1 and TRBJ1-5; possible D gene TRBD1, 5 bases. The CDR3 extends over 16 amino acids. Trimming left V 2 bases short and J 0 bases short, with 11 bases between. The V gene's germline CDR1 is LGHDT and CDR2 YNNKEL (reference sequence).